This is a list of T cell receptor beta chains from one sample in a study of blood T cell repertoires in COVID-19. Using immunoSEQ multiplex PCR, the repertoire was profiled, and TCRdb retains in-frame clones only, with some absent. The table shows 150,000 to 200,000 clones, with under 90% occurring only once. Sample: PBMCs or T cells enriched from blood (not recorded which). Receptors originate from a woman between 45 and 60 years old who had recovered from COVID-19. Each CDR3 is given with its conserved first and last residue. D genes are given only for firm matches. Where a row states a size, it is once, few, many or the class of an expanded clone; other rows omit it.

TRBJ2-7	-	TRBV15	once	CATSRTPLHEQYF	TGTGCCACCAGCAGGACCCCACTACACGAGCAGTACTTC
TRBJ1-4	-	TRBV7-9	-	CASSNRQAEVEKLFF	TGTGCCAGCAGCAACCGACAGGCAGAGGTTGAAAAACTGTTTTTT
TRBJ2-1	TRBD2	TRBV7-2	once	CASLLIVGGGSYNEQFF	TGTGCCAGCCTTTTGATCGTGGGCGGGGGCTCCTACAATGAGCAGTTCTTC
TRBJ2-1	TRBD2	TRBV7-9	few	CASSWKLADSYNEQFF	TGTGCCAGCAGCTGGAAACTAGCGGACTCCTACAATGAGCAGTTCTTC
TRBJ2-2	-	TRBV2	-	CASSLPGELFF	TGTGCCAGCAGCCTCCCCGGGGAGCTGTTTTTT
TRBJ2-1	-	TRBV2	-	CASSEMGALYNEQFF	TGTGCCAGCAGTGAAATGGGGGCCCTTTACAATGAGCAGTTCTTC
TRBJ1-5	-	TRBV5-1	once	CASSPSGDSNQPQHF	TGCGCCAGCAGCCCGTCGGGGGACAGCAATCAGCCCCAGCATTTT
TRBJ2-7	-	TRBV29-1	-	CSVVKLAEQYF	TGCAGCGTTGTTAAACTAGCCGAGCAGTACTTC
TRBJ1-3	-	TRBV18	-	CASSSGQIVLSGNTIYF	TGTGCCAGCTCATCCGGACAAATCGTACTTTCGGGAAACACCATATATTTT
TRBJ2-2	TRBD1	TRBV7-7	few	CASSPDRVNTGELFF	TGTGCTAGCAGCCCAGACAGGGTTAACACCGGGGAGCTGTTTTTT
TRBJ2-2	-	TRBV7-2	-	CASSLARGAGELFF	TGTGCCAGCAGCTTAGCCAGGGGCGCCGGGGAGCTGTTTTTT
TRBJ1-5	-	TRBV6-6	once	CASQDGGLIGQPQHF	TGTGCCTCCCAAGACGGGGGACTTATCGGGCAGCCCCAGCATTTT
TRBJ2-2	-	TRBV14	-	CASSHIITGELFF	TGTGCCAGCAGCCACATCATTACCGGGGAGCTGTTTTTT
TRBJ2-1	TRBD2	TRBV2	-	CASSPASGGLVYNEQFF	TGTGCCAGCAGCCCCGCTAGCGGGGGGCTTGTCTACAATGAGCAGTTCTTC
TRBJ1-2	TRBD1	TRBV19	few	CASSTRGTGGTGSIYGYTF	TGTGCCAGTAGTACACGAGGGACAGGGGGTACCGGTTCTATTTATGGCTACACCTTC
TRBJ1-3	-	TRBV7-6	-	CASSLDRGLGNTIYF	TGTGCCAGCAGCTTAGACAGAGGGCTCGGAAACACCATATATTTT
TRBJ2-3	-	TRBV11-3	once	CASSLDKTSDTQYF	TGTGCCAGCAGCTTGGACAAGACTTCAGATACGCAGTATTTT
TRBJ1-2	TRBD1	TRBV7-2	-	CASSSQNRGRVYGYTF	TGTGCCAGCAGCTCTCAAAACAGGGGGCGCGTGTATGGCTACACCTTC
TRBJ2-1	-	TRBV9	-	CASSVAQVNEQFF	TGTGCCAGCAGCGTAGCTCAGGTCAATGAGCAGTTCTTC
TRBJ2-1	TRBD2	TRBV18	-	CASSPQRDYNEQFF	TGTGCCAGCTCACCCCAGCGGGATTACAATGAGCAGTTCTTC
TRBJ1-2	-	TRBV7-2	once	CASSFRQHSNYGYTF	TGTGCCAGCAGCTTCAGGCAACACTCTAACTATGGCTACACCTTC
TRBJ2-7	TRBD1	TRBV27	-	CASRTGGASREQYF	TGTGCCAGCAGGACAGGGGGCGCCTCCCGCGAGCAGTACTTC
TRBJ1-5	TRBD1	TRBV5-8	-	CASSADRGRVSNQPQHF	TGTGCCAGCAGCGCGGACAGGGGGCGGGTGAGCAATCAGCCCCAGCATTTT
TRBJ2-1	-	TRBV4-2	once	CASSQDSATYNEQFF	TGTGCCAGCAGCCAAGATAGCGCGACTTACAATGAGCAGTTCTTC
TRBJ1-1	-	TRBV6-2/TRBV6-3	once	CASSLPSDTEAFF	TGTGCCAGCAGCCTCCCCTCGGACACCGAAGCTTTCTTT
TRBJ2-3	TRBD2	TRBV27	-	CASMRPGLGTDTQYF	TGTGCCAGCATGAGACCGGGACTAGGCACAGATACGCAGTATTTT
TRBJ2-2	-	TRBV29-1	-	CSVDEQGNTGELFF	TGCAGCGTTGATGAGCAGGGGAACACCGGGGAGCTGTTTTTT
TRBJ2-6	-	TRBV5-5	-	CASSVQGPGANVLTF	TGTGCCAGCAGCGTACAGGGCCCTGGGGCCAACGTCCTGACTTTC
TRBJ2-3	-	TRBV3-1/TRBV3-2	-	CASSHLRTDTQYF	TGTGCCAGCAGCCACCTCCGCACAGATACGCAGTATTTT
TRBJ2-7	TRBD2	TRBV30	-	CAWSVVTSGRCEQYF	TGTGCCTGGAGTGTGGTGACTAGCGGGAGGTGCGAGCAGTACTTC
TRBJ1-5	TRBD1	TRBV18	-	CASSRTGWDQPQHF	TGTGCCAGCTCACGGACAGGGTGGGATCAGCCCCAGCATTTT
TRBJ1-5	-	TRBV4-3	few	CASSQDGDSNQPQHF	TGCGCCAGCAGCCAAGACGGGGACTCAAATCAGCCCCAGCATTTT
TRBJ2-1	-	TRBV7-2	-	CASSFLTSSEFF	TGTGCCAGCAGCTTCTTGACTAGTTCCGAGTTCTTC